Here is one T cell receptor beta chain with its context. The antigen remains unidentified. The sample contains more than one DNA sequence encoding this CDR3. This entry belongs to a study of T cell responses to AZD1222 COVID-19 vaccine. Study results and limitations: Epitopes outside B.1.351 and B.1.1.7 mutated regions reportedly drew nearly half of spike TCRs.

CDR1 is SQVTM and CDR2 is ANQGSEA in the germline V gene. With 4 bases removed from V and 0 bases from J, the gap between germline ends came to 4 bases. The CDR3 consists of 11 residues. The assay was immunoSEQ multiplex PCR, and TCRdb's table has in-frame clones only and misses some. The table has some 56,000 clones, nearly 90% seen once; the top ten hold 6.1%. V gene TRBV29-1 combines with J gene TRBJ2-7; D not certain. The source was peripheral blood, collected 28 days after the second AZD1222 dose. This receptor was taken from an adult who received the AZD1222 COVID-19 vaccine. This chain's CDR3 is CSVALSYEQYF. The CDR3 DNA reads TGCAGCGTTGCGCTCTCCTACGAGCAGTACTTC.